This T cell receptor (beta chain) was identified during a study of blood T cell repertoires in COVID-19. Produced via immunoSEQ multiplex PCR; TCRdb's table is partial and in-frame only. The table has over 30,000 clones, approximately 71% seen once. The germline V gene encodes CDR1 SNHLY and CDR2 FYNNEI. The CDR3 totals 15 residues. Unmatched junction bases numbered 11, after V lost 7 bases and J lost 7 bases. The TCR originated in a human donor in a cohort sampled during active COVID-19. The source material was peripheral blood. J is TRBJ1-4 and V is TRBV2, with 8 bases fitting TRBD1. The CDR3 sequence: CASTGGAYAGEKLFF. Here the CDR3 DNA reads TGTGCCAGCACAGGGGGCGCATACGCGGGTGAAAAACTGTTTTTT.